This entry is about one T cell receptor beta chain. The data stem from a study of blood T cell repertoires in COVID-19. Sequenced by immunoSEQ multiplex PCR; TCRdb stores in-frame clones only, minus some. This sample has some 250,000 clones, with approximately 83% found just once. Germline V gene data show CDR1 as GTSNPN and CDR2 as SVGIG (reference sequence). The V end was cut by 3 bases, the J end by 4 bases, with 16 bases between. The CDR3 loop spans 15 amino acids. Specimen: peripheral blood. This sequence joins TRBV30 and TRBJ1-3; a weak D match, TRBD1 (6 bases). This clonotype was sampled from a woman aged 25 to 45 who had recovered from COVID-19. CDR3 protein: CAWSGTGSTGNTIYF. The DNA for the CDR3 is TGTGCCTGGAGCGGAACAGGGAGTACCGGAAACACCATATATTTT. The whole variable domain, remainder taken from reference TRBV30 and TRBJ1-3, is SQTIHQWPATLVQPVGSPLSLECTVEGTSNPNLYWYRQAAGRGLQLLFYSVGIGQISSEVPQNLSASRPQDRQFILSSKKLLLSDSGFYLCAWSGTGSTGNTIYFGEGSWLTVV.